This TCR beta chain was retrieved from a study of T cell repertoires in cytomegalovirus infection. Study summary: CMV infection and matching HLA type were both indicated by public TCR beta signatures.

A few counts support this clonotype. Its antigen is as yet unknown. General study points: The study found HLA-C-restricted CMV-specific TCR beta clonotypes dominating the ex vivo response.

V was clipped by 3 bases and J by 2 bases; unmatched bases: 6. Germline values: CDR1 MGHRA, CDR2 YSYEKL. The CDR3 runs to 15 residues. TCRdb reprocessed the reads via MiXCR and lists one record per CDR3 protein. The sample includes some 600,000 distinct CDR3 sequences, 20% to 25% of them seen just once. The chain has TRBV4-1 and TRBJ1-2, with 7 bases matching TRBD1. Specimen: CD8+ T cells from PBMCs. The receptor was isolated from a human donor in good health (CMV status not recorded). Some clones in this sample may be carry-over from other donors' samples. Here the CDR3 DNA reads TGCGCCAGCAGCCATAAACAGGGGACCAACTATGGCTACACCTTC. Encoded protein: CASSHKQGTNYGYTF.